One sample yielded the 25 T cell receptor beta chains listed below, sequenced in a study of tumor-infiltrating lymphocytes in oesophageal squamous cell carcinoma. TCRdb itself ran the reads through MiXCR, one entry per CDR3 protein. The sample lists approximately 11,000 distinct CDR3 sequences, about three fifths seen once, with less than 75% in the top ten. The sequenced material came from blood. The receptors stem from a female donor with esophageal squamous cell carcinoma.

The chain recombines TRBV7-9 with TRBJ2-5, with D hard to call. The J call may be in error: the DNA end matches TRBJ2-1 better. Per the germline V gene, CDR1 is SEHNR and CDR2 is FQNEAQ (reference sequence). CDR3 size: 10 residues. CDR3: CASSFNEQFF. The CDR3 nucleotides read TGTGCCAGCAGCTTCAATGAGCAGTTCTTC.

This rearrangement joins TRBV6-5 to TRBJ2-3; 8 nucleotides align to TRBD2. The CDR3 covers 16 residues. The germline V gene has CDR1 MNHEY and CDR2 SVGAGI. V shed 7 bases, J shed 9 bases, and the junction held 18 bases outside the gene matches. The CDR3 loop is CASTRASGAGAGTQYF. The CDR3 DNA follows: TGTGCCAGCACCAGGGCCTCTGGAGCGGGAGCAGGAACGCAGTATTTT.

The V call is TRBV6-7, the J call TRBJ2-3; no reliable D call. TRBV6-7 falls under the ORF class, with uncertain function. V lost 2 bases, J lost 0 bases, and 6 bases lay in between. The CDR3 is 14 amino acids. DNA for the CDR3: TGTGCCAGCAGTTACGGACCAAGCACAGATACGCAGTATTTT. Protein product: CASSYGPSTDTQYF.

The rearrangement joins TRBV7-2 to TRBJ2-3, with D tentatively TRBD1 (6 bases). CDR1 and CDR2 from the germline V gene are SGHTA and FQGNSA. V was trimmed by 1 base and J by 1 base, leaving 12 bases between them. The CDR3 runs 16 residues. The CDR3 DNA reads as TGTGCCAGCAGCTTAGTAGAGGCAGGGGGCACAGATACGCAGTATTTT. Translated, it gives CASSLVEAGGTDTQYF.

As regards this clonotype: The final CDR3 position lacks the conserved phenylalanine or tryptophan, pointing to a likely read error. Because the CDR3's place on the DNA is in doubt, the DNA is left out and the CDR3 is given as listed by TCRdb. The genes are TRBV7-2 and TRBJ2-6; TRBD1 was called by the table and not checked on the DNA. A total of 17 residues make up the CDR3, ends included. Germline V CDR1 and CDR2: SGHTA, FQGNSA. CDR3 sequence: CASSGEGQGSYRQYFGN.

The chain employs TRBV10-3 and TRBJ2-3, with 8 bases fitting TRBD2. CDR3 length: 15 amino acids. Per germline, CDR1 ENHRY and CDR2 SYGVKD. V was clipped by 5 bases and J by 6 bases; unmatched bases: 10. The CDR3 reads CAISPLQREMDTQYF. CDR3 bases: TGTGCCATCAGTCCCCTCCAGCGGGAGATGGATACGCAGTATTTT.

The V call is TRBV7-2, the J call TRBJ2-7; 10 bases map to TRBD1. The J call may be mistaken, given a closer DNA end match to TRBJ2-1. Per the germline V gene, CDR1 is SGHTA and CDR2 is FQGNSA. CDR3 length: 14 residues. CDR3 nucleotides: TGTGCCAGCAGACCCGGGACAGGGGCCGATGAGCAGTTCTTC. Translating it yields CASRPGTGADEQFF.

The CDR3 is CASSRGTYGYTF. CDR3 DNA sequence: TGTGCCAGCAGTCGGGGCACCTATGGCTACACCTTC. The V gene is TRBV12-3 or TRBV12-4, the J gene TRBJ1-2, with TRBD1 as a possible D gene (5 bases). The CDR3 spans 12 residues. V was shortened by 5 bases and J by 4 bases, with 8 bases between the two germline ends.

This sequence joins TRBV10-3 and TRBJ2-1; D not certain. Trimming removed 6 bases from V and 0 bases from J, with 12 bases in between. Per the germline V gene, CDR1 is ENHRY and CDR2 is SYGVKD. The CDR3 runs to 15 residues. The CDR3 loop is CAIRITASSYNEQFF. The DNA for the CDR3 is TGTGCCATCAGGATTACGGCTAGCTCCTACAATGAGCAGTTCTTC.

The chain joins TRBV6-2 or TRBV6-3 to TRBJ2-1; 7 bases align to TRBD2. The tail of the sequence fits TRBJ2-7 better, so the J call may be wrong. CDR3 length: 18 amino acids. Germline V gene sequence: CDR1 MNHEY, CDR2 SVGEGT. The DNA for the CDR3 is TGTGCCAGCAGTTACTCGATCTATGGCGGGAGTAAGGCAGATACGCAGTACTTC. It yields the protein CASSYSIYGGSKADTQYF.

The CDR3, as DNA: TGTGCCAGCACCCTAGACAGGGAAGTTCATGGCTACACCTTC. Protein sequence: CASTLDREVHGYTF. The chain employs TRBV5-4 and TRBJ1-2; TRBD1 matches at 7 bases. The CDR3 sequence is 14 residues long. V dropped 6 bases and J dropped 6; count of bases not matched to a gene: 11. Germline values: CDR1 SGHNT, CDR2 YYREEE (reference sequence).

The genes are TRBV12-3 or TRBV12-4 and TRBJ2-5; tentatively, D is TRBD2 (5 bases). The J call is doubtful: the DNA matches TRBJ2-1 better. The CDR3 is 16 amino acids. CDR3 residues: CASSSGIGTPNNEQFF. The CDR3 DNA reads as TGTGCCAGCAGTTCGGGGATTGGCACCCCCAACAATGAGCAGTTCTTC.

For this clonotype: The junction and the germline gene differ at one end; a read error may be behind it. V is TRBV6-1 and J is TRBJ1-1, with D unresolved. This CDR3 is built from 14 residues. In germline, CDR1 is MNHNS, CDR2 SASEGT. This CDR3 is CASSDLVPGTETFF. For the CDR3, the DNA is TGTGCCAGCAGTGATCTTGTGCCTGGAACTGAAACTTTCTTT.

This clonotype was counted only a few times. This may come from a read error, since a much larger clone is one base off. The V gene is TRBV27, the J gene TRBJ2-1, with unresolved D. The V end was cut by 5 bases, the J end by 10 bases, with 18 bases between. The CDR3 consists of 14 residues. The germline gives CDR1 MNHEY, CDR2 SMNVEV (reference sequence). The CDR3 loop reads CASSPSMSAHEQFF. The CDR3 bases are TGTGCCAGCAGTCCGTCGATGAGCGCTCACGAGCAGTTCTTC.

This chain joins TRBV12-3 or TRBV12-4 and TRBJ2-4, with D possibly called TRBD1 or TRBD2 (6 bases each). The DNA end is a closer match to TRBJ2-7, so the J assignment may be wrong. The CDR3 runs to 15 residues. CDR3 sequence (DNA): TGTGCCAGCAGTTTATTCCGGGGGCGAAGCTACGAGCAGTACTTC. Translating it yields CASSLFRGRSYEQYF.

This clonotype has only a few counts. The chain links TRBV7-3 to TRBJ2-7, with 11 bases matching TRBD2. The DNA matches TRBJ2-1 better at its end, which makes the J call doubtful. This CDR3 contains 16 residues. Germline values: CDR1 SGHTA, CDR2 FQGTGA. CDR3: CASSLSASGGQGEQFF. CDR3 nucleotides: TGTGCCAGCAGCTTAAGTGCTAGCGGGGGGCAGGGTGAGCAGTTCTTC.

With respect to this clonotype: Here the CDR3 omits its conserved ending phenylalanine or tryptophan, so a read error is the likely source. It is unclear where the CDR3 begins or ends on the DNA, so no DNA is shown, and the CDR3 is as TCRdb lists it. CDR3 protein: CASSLRQEYEQFFGP. This chain joins TRBV7-4 and TRBJ2-6; the D call of TRBD1 is as the table states it, not checked on the DNA. The germline CDR1 and CDR2 sequences are SGHVT and SQSDAQ. The CDR3 adds up to 15 amino acids, both ends counted.

This clonotype was found many times. V is TRBV7-2 and J is TRBJ2-1; TRBD2 matches at 10 bases. Germline lookup yields CDR1 SGHTA and CDR2 FQGNSA. After removal of 1 base from V and 9 bases from J, the junction contained 12 bases not matched to a gene. CDR3 length: 17 residues. CDR3: CASSLDGASGSISEQFF. In nucleotides, the CDR3 is TGTGCCAGCAGCTTAGACGGTGCTAGCGGGAGTATAAGTGAGCAGTTCTTC.

The CDR3 sequence: CASSFASGSREQYF. CDR3 bases: TGTGCCAGCAGTTTTGCCAGCGGGAGTCGTGAGCAGTACTTC. V usage is TRBV6-6 and J usage is TRBJ2-3; TRBD2 agrees at 8 bases. The J call may be in error: the DNA end matches TRBJ2-7 better. The CDR3 runs 14 residues. Germline values: CDR1 MNHNY, CDR2 SVGAGI (reference sequence).

The rearrangement links TRBV7-6 to TRBJ2-3; unclear D gene. This CDR3 is built from 14 residues. Germline V gene lookup returns CDR1 SGHVS and CDR2 FNYEAQ. With 3 bases removed from V and 2 bases from J, the gap between germline ends came to 9 bases. The CDR3 spells CASSFRLHTDTQYF. The CDR3 DNA reads TGTGCCAGCAGCTTTAGGCTCCACACAGATACGCAGTATTTT.

The chain recombines TRBV7-9 with TRBJ2-7, with a possible D match to TRBD1 (6 bases). The end of the DNA aligns better with TRBJ2-1, so the J call may be wrong. The length of the CDR3 is 13 residues. Germline CDR1 SEHNR, CDR2 FQNEAQ (reference sequence). In DNA form, the CDR3 reads TGTGCCAGCAGCGCAACAGGGCAGGATGAGCAGTTCTTC. This gives the protein CASSATGQDEQFF.

The J gene is TRBJ2-3, the V gene TRBV13; D unresolved. V was cut by 5 bases and J by 0 bases, with 18 bases left in between. The length of the CDR3 is 17 residues. Germline lookup yields CDR1 PRHDT and CDR2 FYEKMQ (reference sequence). CDR3: CASSPLFARFSTDTQYF. The CDR3 region has the DNA TGTGCCAGCAGCCCCCTGTTCGCGAGGTTTAGCACAGATACGCAGTATTTT.

The J gene is TRBJ2-5, the V gene TRBV7-2, with D unresolved. The ends were cut back, 5 bases at V and 9 bases at J, with 10 bases in the middle. Germline V gives CDR1 SGHTA, CDR2 FQGNSA. The CDR3 contains 11 residues. CDR3 sequence: CASSQRQAQYF. The DNA for the CDR3 is TGTGCCAGCAGCCAAAGGCAGGCCCAGTACTTC.

This clonotype has more than one count but fewer than ten. The rearrangement uses TRBV7-1 and TRBJ2-4; TRBD2 aligns across 7 bases. TRBV7-1 is marked as an open reading frame, function uncertain. With V trimmed by 2 bases and J by 8 bases, 9 bases remained unmatched. CDR3 length: 15 amino acids. CDR3 in amino acids: CASSSRLARGDIQYF. Written as DNA, the CDR3 is TGTGCCAGCAGCTCACGACTAGCCCGGGGGGACATTCAGTACTTC.

Many counts were recorded for this clonotype. This chain uses TRBV19 with TRBJ2-1; 8 bases agree with TRBD1. Near its end, the DNA agrees better with TRBJ2-7, so the J call may be wrong. This CDR3 is 14 amino acids long. Germline CDR1 reads LNHDA; CDR2 reads SQIVND (reference sequence). CDR3 protein: CASSIGQGANEQYF. CDR3 coding DNA: TGTGCCAGTAGTATAGGTCAGGGGGCCAACGAGCAGTACTTC.